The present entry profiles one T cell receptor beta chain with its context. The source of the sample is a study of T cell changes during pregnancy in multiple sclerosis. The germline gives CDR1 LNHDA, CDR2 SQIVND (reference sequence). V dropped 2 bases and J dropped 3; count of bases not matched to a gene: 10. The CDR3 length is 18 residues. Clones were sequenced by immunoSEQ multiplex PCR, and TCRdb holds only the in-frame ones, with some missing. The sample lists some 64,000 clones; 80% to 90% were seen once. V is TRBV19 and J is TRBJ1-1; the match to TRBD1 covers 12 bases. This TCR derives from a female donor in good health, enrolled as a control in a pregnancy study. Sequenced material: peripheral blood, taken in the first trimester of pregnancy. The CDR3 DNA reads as TGTGCCAGTAGTATACTTACCGGGACAGGGGGCGAGGACACTGAAGCTTTCTTT. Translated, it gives CASSILTGTGGEDTEAFF.